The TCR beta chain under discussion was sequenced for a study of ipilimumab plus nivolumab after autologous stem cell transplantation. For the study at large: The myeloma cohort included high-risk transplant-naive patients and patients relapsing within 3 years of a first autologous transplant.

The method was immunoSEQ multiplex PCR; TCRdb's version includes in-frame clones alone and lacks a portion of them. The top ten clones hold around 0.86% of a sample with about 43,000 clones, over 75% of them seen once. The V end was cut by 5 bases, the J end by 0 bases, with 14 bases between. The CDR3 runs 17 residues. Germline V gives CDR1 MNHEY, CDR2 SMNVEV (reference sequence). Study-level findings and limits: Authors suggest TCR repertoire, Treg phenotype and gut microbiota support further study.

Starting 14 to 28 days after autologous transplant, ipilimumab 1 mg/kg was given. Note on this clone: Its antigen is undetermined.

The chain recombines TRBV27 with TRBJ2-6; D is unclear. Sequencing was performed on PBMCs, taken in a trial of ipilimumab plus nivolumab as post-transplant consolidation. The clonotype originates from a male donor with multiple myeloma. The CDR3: CASSIERVNSGANVLTF. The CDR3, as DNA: TGTGCCAGCAGTATAGAACGGGTCAACTCTGGGGCCAACGTCCTGACTTTC.